Listed below are T cell receptor beta chains from one sample, sequenced in a study of blood T cells in healthy people across ages. TCRdb re-called the 5' RACE reads with MiXCR, one entry per CDR3 protein. In the table there are approximately 600,000 distinct CDR3 sequences, 58% of which are singletons. Material: blood. All receptors come from a man between 60 and 75 years old in good health. CDR3s include the opening cysteine and the closing phenylalanine or tryptophan. A D gene is named only where the DNA matches it firmly. Only some rows state a clone size, as once, few, many or a class for expanded clones.

clone size: few; V gene: TRBV29-1; D gene: TRBD1; J gene: TRBJ1-2; CDR3 protein: CSVGGQGRYGYTF; CDR3 DNA: TGCAGCGTTGGAGGACAGGGTCGGTATGGCTACACCTTC
clone size: few; V gene: TRBV7-9; D gene: TRBD1; J gene: TRBJ2-3; CDR3 protein: CASSLGQGRDTQYF; CDR3 DNA: TGTGCCAGCAGCCTTGGACAGGGGAGGGATACGCAGTATTTT
clone size: once; V gene: TRBV9; D gene: TRBD2; J gene: TRBJ2-3; CDR3 protein: CASSVSGGALADTQYF; CDR3 DNA: TGTGCCAGCAGCGTAAGCGGGGGGGCCTTGGCAGATACGCAGTATTTT
clone size: .; V gene: TRBV6-5; D gene: TRBD1; J gene: TRBJ2-2; CDR3 protein: CASSRDSPHTGELFF; CDR3 DNA: TGTGCCAGCAGTCGGGACAGTCCCCACACCGGGGAGCTGTTTTTT
clone size: .; V gene: TRBV21-1; D gene: .; J gene: TRBJ1-2; CDR3 protein: CASSIAAQGCYGYTF; CDR3 DNA: TGTGCCAGCAGCATAGCCGCACAGGGATGCTATGGCTACACCTTC
clone size: .; V gene: TRBV5-6; D gene: TRBD1; J gene: TRBJ1-5; CDR3 protein: CASQGSGTGVFGNQPQHF; CDR3 DNA: TGTGCCAGCCAGGGTTCCGGGACAGGGGTGTTCGGCAATCAGCCCCAGCATTTT
clone size: .; V gene: TRBV6-5; D gene: .; J gene: TRBJ2-7; CDR3 protein: CASRYGTLIPGVEQYF; CDR3 DNA: TGTGCCAGCAGGTACGGGACACTTATTCCGGGGGTCGAGCAGTACTTC
clone size: .; V gene: TRBV5-1; D gene: .; J gene: TRBJ1-2; CDR3 protein: CASRPAGALHIYGYTF; CDR3 DNA: TGCGCCAGCAGGCCAGCAGGGGCCCTTCATATCTATGGCTACACCTTC
clone size: .; V gene: TRBV7-2; D gene: .; J gene: TRBJ2-2; CDR3 protein: CASSLYVGGPRTGELFF; CDR3 DNA: TGTGCCAGCAGCTTATACGTCGGGGGGCCTCGTACCGGGGAGCTGTTTTTT
clone size: few; V gene: TRBV29-1; D gene: .; J gene: TRBJ2-7; CDR3 protein: CSVAGANEQYF; CDR3 DNA: TGCAGCGTTGCTGGGGCAAACGAGCAGTACTTC
clone size: .; V gene: TRBV5-1; D gene: .; J gene: TRBJ1-4; CDR3 protein: CASSPEGGPPDDEKLFF; CDR3 DNA: TGCGCCAGCAGCCCGGAGGGGGGCCCCCCGGACGATGAAAAACTGTTTTTT
clone size: .; V gene: TRBV20-1; D gene: .; J gene: TRBJ2-1; CDR3 protein: CSAGVSTGHNYKAVPRQFF; CDR3 DNA: TGCAGTGCAGGGGTTTCTACCGGGCATAATTACAAAGCAGTTCCGCGGCAGTTCTTC
clone size: .; V gene: TRBV4-3; D gene: .; J gene: TRBJ2-6; CDR3 protein: CASSQKERKISGANVLTF; CDR3 DNA: TGCGCCAGCAGCCAAAAGGAGCGGAAAATCTCTGGGGCCAACGTCCTGACTTTC
clone size: few; V gene: TRBV20-1; D gene: TRBD1; J gene: TRBJ2-4; CDR3 protein: CSARGTGVFLKNIQYF; CDR3 DNA: TGCAGTGCTAGAGGGACAGGGGTTTTTCTCAAAAACATTCAGTACTTC
clone size: many; V gene: TRBV20-1; D gene: .; J gene: TRBJ1-3; CDR3 protein: CSARGGTNSGNTIYF; CDR3 DNA: TGCAGTGCTAGAGGAGGGACGAACTCTGGAAACACCATATATTTT
clone size: .; V gene: TRBV3-1; D gene: .; J gene: TRBJ2-7; CDR3 protein: CASSPVQGREQYF; CDR3 DNA: TGTGCCAGCAGCCCCGTACAGGGACGCGAGCAGTACTTC
clone size: few; V gene: TRBV5-6; D gene: TRBD1; J gene: TRBJ1-2; CDR3 protein: CASSGDRGDYGYTF; CDR3 DNA: TGTGCCAGCAGCGGGGACAGGGGGGACTATGGCTACACCTTC
clone size: .; V gene: TRBV7-2; D gene: TRBD2; J gene: TRBJ2-1; CDR3 protein: CASSSGSSGTYNEQFF; CDR3 DNA: TGTGCCAGCAGCTCTGGGTCTAGCGGCACCTACAATGAGCAGTTCTTC
clone size: .; V gene: TRBV25-1; D gene: TRBD1; J gene: TRBJ2-5; CDR3 protein: CASGPGQGPGETQYF; CDR3 DNA: TGTGCCAGCGGCCCCGGACAGGGGCCAGGCGAGACCCAGTACTTC
clone size: .; V gene: TRBV7-9; D gene: .; J gene: TRBJ2-5; CDR3 protein: CASSRTGLGETQYF; CDR3 DNA: TGTGCCAGCAGCCGTACAGGGCTTGGAGAGACCCAGTACTTC
clone size: .; V gene: TRBV6-1; D gene: .; J gene: TRBJ1-5; CDR3 protein: CASSELAGYQPQHF; CDR3 DNA: TGTGCCAGCAGTGAATTGGCAGGGTATCAGCCCCAGCATTTT
clone size: .; V gene: TRBV3-1; D gene: TRBD1; J gene: TRBJ2-1; CDR3 protein: CASSREGQSYNEQFF; CDR3 DNA: TGTGCCAGCAGCCGAGAGGGACAGTCTTACAATGAGCAGTTCTTC
clone size: few; V gene: TRBV29-1; D gene: TRBD2; J gene: TRBJ2-3; CDR3 protein: CSVETGGQDTQYF; CDR3 DNA: TGCAGCGTTGAGACGGGGGGGCAAGATACGCAGTATTTT
clone size: .; V gene: TRBV15; D gene: .; J gene: TRBJ1-6; CDR3 protein: CATSRQADGNSPLHF; CDR3 DNA: TGTGCCACCAGCAGACAGGCAGACGGTAATTCACCCCTCCACTTT
clone size: .; V gene: TRBV29-1; D gene: .; J gene: TRBJ2-2; CDR3 protein: CSVELGQANTGELFF; CDR3 DNA: TGCAGCGTTGAGTTAGGGCAGGCGAACACCGGGGAGCTGTTTTTT
clone size: .; V gene: TRBV18; D gene: .; J gene: TRBJ1-1; CDR3 protein: CASSPLDAGRINEAFF; CDR3 DNA: TGTGCCAGCTCACCACTGGACGCAGGGAGAATAAATGAAGCTTTCTTT
clone size: .; V gene: TRBV10-1; D gene: .; J gene: TRBJ2-7; CDR3 protein: CASPTLGRGYEQYF; CDR3 DNA: TGCGCCAGCCCAACTTTGGGCAGGGGCTACGAGCAGTACTTC
clone size: .; V gene: TRBV20-1; D gene: .; J gene: TRBJ2-5; CDR3 protein: CSARPPRGGETQYF; CDR3 DNA: TGCAGTGCTAGACCCCCTAGGGGGGGAGAGACCCAGTACTTC
clone size: few; V gene: TRBV20-1; D gene: TRBD2; J gene: TRBJ2-7; CDR3 protein: CSARAAGAYEQYF; CDR3 DNA: TGCAGTGCTAGAGCAGCGGGGGCCTACGAGCAGTACTTC
clone size: .; V gene: TRBV25-1; D gene: .; J gene: TRBJ1-2; CDR3 protein: CASSATRGYYGYTF; CDR3 DNA: TGTGCCAGCAGTGCCACGAGGGGATATTATGGCTACACCTTC
clone size: medium-sized; V gene: TRBV4-1; D gene: TRBD1; J gene: TRBJ2-6; CDR3 protein: CASSPTGYSGANVLTF; CDR3 DNA: TGCGCCAGCAGCCCGACAGGGTACTCTGGGGCCAACGTCCTGACTTTC
clone size: .; V gene: TRBV20-1; D gene: TRBD2; J gene: TRBJ2-5; CDR3 protein: CSARASGGEETQYF; CDR3 DNA: TGCAGTGCTAGGGCTAGCGGGGGGGAAGAGACCCAGTACTTC
clone size: .; V gene: TRBV7-9; D gene: .; J gene: TRBJ2-7; CDR3 protein: CASSLRRSQSSYEQYF; CDR3 DNA: TGTGCCAGCAGCCTCCGTAGGTCGCAGTCCTCCTACGAGCAGTACTTC
clone size: .; V gene: TRBV6-5; D gene: TRBD1; J gene: TRBJ2-6; CDR3 protein: CASSYSGRGTGANVLTF; CDR3 DNA: TGTGCCAGCAGTTACTCAGGCAGGGGGACTGGGGCCAACGTCCTGACTTTC
clone size: .; V gene: TRBV7-9; D gene: TRBD1; J gene: TRBJ1-4; CDR3 protein: CDSSTGQGYATNEKLFF; CDR3 DNA: TGTGACAGCAGCACAGGACAGGGTTATGCAACTAATGAAAAACTGTTTTTT
clone size: .; V gene: TRBV7-9; D gene: .; J gene: TRBJ2-5; CDR3 protein: CASSLAQGLEETQYF; CDR3 DNA: TGTGCCAGCAGCTTAGCGCAGGGGTTGGAGGAGACCCAGTACTTC
clone size: .; V gene: TRBV6-6; D gene: TRBD1; J gene: TRBJ2-5; CDR3 protein: CASSYSMTGQETQYF; CDR3 DNA: TGTGCCAGCAGTTACTCGATGACAGGGCAAGAGACCCAGTACTTC
clone size: .; V gene: TRBV12-3/TRBV12-4; D gene: TRBD2; J gene: TRBJ2-7; CDR3 protein: CARLFWAASGGSSYEQYF; CDR3 DNA: TGTGCCCGGCTATTCTGGGCGGCTAGCGGGGGATCCTCCTACGAGCAGTACTTC
clone size: .; V gene: TRBV12-3/TRBV12-4; D gene: .; J gene: TRBJ2-3; CDR3 protein: CASSFTTDTQYF; CDR3 DNA: TGTGCCAGCAGCTTTACCACAGATACGCAGTATTTT
clone size: .; V gene: TRBV20-1; D gene: .; J gene: TRBJ2-5; CDR3 protein: CSATGDSRETQYF; CDR3 DNA: TGCAGCGCAACCGGGGACTCGAGAGAGACCCAGTACTTC
clone size: .; V gene: TRBV11-2; D gene: .; J gene: TRBJ2-5; CDR3 protein: CASSLVGGWETQYF; CDR3 DNA: TGTGCCAGCAGCTTAGTCGGGGGTTGGGAGACCCAGTACTTC
clone size: .; V gene: TRBV7-2; D gene: TRBD1; J gene: TRBJ2-7; CDR3 protein: CASSLAATGFHEQYF; CDR3 DNA: TGTGCCAGCAGCTTAGCTGCGACAGGGTTCCACGAGCAGTACTTC
clone size: few; V gene: TRBV11-1; D gene: .; J gene: TRBJ2-5; CDR3 protein: CASSWGLKETQYF; CDR3 DNA: TGTGCCAGCAGCTGGGGACTCAAAGAGACCCAGTACTTC
clone size: .; V gene: TRBV4-2; D gene: .; J gene: TRBJ2-3; CDR3 protein: CASSQLTGGTDTQYF; CDR3 DNA: TGTGCCAGCAGCCAACTGACTGGAGGCACAGATACGCAGTATTTT
clone size: few; V gene: TRBV6-2/TRBV6-3; D gene: TRBD1; J gene: TRBJ2-7; CDR3 protein: CASSYAGDRDYEQYF; CDR3 DNA: TGTGCCAGCAGTTACGCGGGGGACAGGGACTACGAGCAGTACTTC
clone size: .; V gene: TRBV9; D gene: .; J gene: TRBJ2-5; CDR3 protein: CASSVSREPRETQYF; CDR3 DNA: TGTGCCAGCAGCGTAAGTCGGGAGCCGAGGGAGACCCAGTACTTC
clone size: .; V gene: TRBV5-1; D gene: .; J gene: TRBJ1-4; CDR3 protein: CASSFPGDNEKLFF; CDR3 DNA: TGCGCCAGCAGCTTCCCGGGTGATAATGAAAAACTGTTTTTT
clone size: .; V gene: TRBV27; D gene: .; J gene: TRBJ2-7; CDR3 protein: CASSLTGQGDAQYF; CDR3 DNA: TGTGCCAGCAGTTTAACCGGTCAAGGGGATGCCCAGTACTTC
clone size: few; V gene: TRBV27; D gene: .; J gene: TRBJ2-5; CDR3 protein: CASSYRRETQYF; CDR3 DNA: TGTGCCAGCAGTTACAGGCGAGAGACCCAGTACTTC
clone size: .; V gene: TRBV27; D gene: .; J gene: TRBJ1-4; CDR3 protein: CASSLFAGLNEKLFF; CDR3 DNA: TGTGCCAGCAGTTTATTTGCCGGCCTTAATGAAAAACTGTTTTTT
clone size: .; V gene: TRBV3-1; D gene: TRBD2; J gene: TRBJ2-5; CDR3 protein: CASSLQLADQETQYF; CDR3 DNA: TGTGCCAGCAGCCTCCAACTAGCGGACCAAGAGACCCAGTACTTC
clone size: .; V gene: TRBV10-3; D gene: .; J gene: TRBJ1-4; CDR3 protein: CVTWGGHGEKLFF; CDR3 DNA: TGTGTCACCTGGGGGGGGCACGGTGAAAAACTGTTTTTT
clone size: many; V gene: TRBV7-9; D gene: TRBD2; J gene: TRBJ2-7; CDR3 protein: CASSRSGYEQYF; CDR3 DNA: TGTGCCAGCAGCCGTAGCGGGTACGAGCAGTACTTC